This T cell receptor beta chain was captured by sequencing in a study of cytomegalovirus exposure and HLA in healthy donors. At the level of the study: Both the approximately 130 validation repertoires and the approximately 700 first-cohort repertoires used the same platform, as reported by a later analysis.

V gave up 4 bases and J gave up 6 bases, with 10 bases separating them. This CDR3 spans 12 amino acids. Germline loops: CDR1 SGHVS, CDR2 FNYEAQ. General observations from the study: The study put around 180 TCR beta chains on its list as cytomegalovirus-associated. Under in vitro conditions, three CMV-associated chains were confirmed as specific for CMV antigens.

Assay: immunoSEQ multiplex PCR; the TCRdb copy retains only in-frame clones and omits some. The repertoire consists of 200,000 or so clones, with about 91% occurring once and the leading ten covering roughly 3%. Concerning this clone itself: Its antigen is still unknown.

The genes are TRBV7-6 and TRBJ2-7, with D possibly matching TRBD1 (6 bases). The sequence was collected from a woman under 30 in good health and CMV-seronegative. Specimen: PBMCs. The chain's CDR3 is CASSSDSLEQYF. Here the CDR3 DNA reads TGTGCCAGCAGCTCGGACAGCCTCGAGCAGTACTTC.